One and the same sample provided the 13 T cell receptor beta chains below, sequenced in a study of blood T cell repertoires in COVID-19. Clones were sequenced by immunoSEQ multiplex PCR, and TCRdb holds only the in-frame ones, with some missing. The sample shows 80,000 to 130,000 clones, roughly 87% of them seen only once. The sequenced sample consisted of peripheral blood. These receptors were collected from a woman aged 60-75 years with acute or convalescent COVID-19.

V is TRBV28 and J is TRBJ1-2; 8 bases map to TRBD1. V was clipped by 6 bases and J by 8 bases; unmatched bases: 5. This CDR3 is built from 12 residues. CDR1 MDHEN and CDR2 SYDVKM come from the germline V gene. The CDR3 coding sequence is TGTGCCAGCAGACAGGGGGTACGGGGCTACACCTTC. Translation: CASRQGVRGYTF.

This clone was seen only once. The rearrangement joins TRBV2 to TRBJ1-1; a possible D gene is TRBD1 (5 bases). The V gene lost 6 bases and the J gene lost 3 bases, with 14 bases spanning the gap. CDR3 length: 14 residues. The germline gives CDR1 SNHLY, CDR2 FYNNEI. CDR3: CASRRTLADTEAFF. The CDR3 DNA reads as TGTGCCAGCAGGCGGACACTGGCTGACACTGAAGCTTTCTTT.

The CDR3, as DNA: TGTGCCAGTAAACAGGGGGACACTGAAGCTTTCTTT. Protein sequence: CASKQGDTEAFF. The J gene is TRBJ1-1, the V gene TRBV19; 8 bases line up with TRBD1. Trimming cost V 7 bases and J 3 bases; bases outside gene matches: 1. The CDR3 runs to 12 residues. Germline loops: CDR1 LNHDA, CDR2 SQIVND (reference sequence).

V gene TRBV3-1 (or the pseudogene TRBV3-2) combines with J gene TRBJ2-3, with 7 bases fitting TRBD1. Unmatched junction bases numbered 9, after V lost 2 bases and J lost 4 bases. From germline, CDR1 is LGHDT and CDR2 YNNKEL (reference sequence). This CDR3 region has 16 residues. CDR3 sequence reads: CASSQRSGGGADTQYF. The CDR3 bases are TGTGCCAGCAGCCAACGGTCAGGGGGTGGTGCAGATACGCAGTATTTT.

CDR3 loop: CASSVQGSGKLFF. The CDR3 nucleotides are TGTGCCAGCAGCGTACAGGGAAGTGGAAAACTGTTTTTT. The chain carries TRBV14 and TRBJ1-4; perhaps TRBD1 as D (6 bases). Deletions cut 5 bases from V and 10 bases from J, with 14 bases between. Germline V gene sequence: CDR1 SGHDN, CDR2 FVKESK. The CDR3 covers 13 residues.

This chain links TRBV29-1 with TRBJ2-7; 9 bases match TRBD2. CDR1 and CDR2 from the germline V gene are SQVTM and ANQGSEA. CDR3 length: 14 residues. Trimming cost V 2 bases and J 1 base; bases outside gene matches: 3. CDR3 nucleotide sequence: TGCAGCGTTGAATACCTAGCGGGGTCCTACGAGCAGTACTTC. Protein product: CSVEYLAGSYEQYF.

The chain uses TRBV9 and TRBJ2-1; TRBD2 matches at 9 bases. Germline loops: CDR1 SGDLS, CDR2 YYNGEE. The CDR3 is 16 amino acids. J lost 10 bases, V lost 0 bases, and 11 bases had no gene match. CDR3 bases: TGTGCCAGCAGCGTAGGAGAGGGGGGACTAGCACTAGAGCAGTTCTTC. It codes for CASSVGEGGLALEQFF.

The rearrangement uses TRBV3-1 (or the pseudogene TRBV3-2) and TRBJ1-2, with TRBD1 matching over 11 bases. The germline CDR1 and CDR2 sequences are LGHDT and YNNKEL (reference sequence). With 2 bases clipped from V and 7 bases from J, the junction kept 9 bases outside the gene matches. CDR3 size: 16 residues. The DNA of the CDR3 is TGTGCCAGCAGCCAAACCCCCGGGACAGGGGGGTCTGGCTACACCTTC. The encoded protein is CASSQTPGTGGSGYTF.

V gene TRBV4-1 combines with J gene TRBJ1-3; D possibly corresponds to TRBD1 (5 bases). Germline V CDR1 and CDR2: MGHRA, YSYEKL. V shed 0 bases and J shed 2 bases, with 8 bases lying between them. The CDR3 is made up of 15 amino acids. The CDR3 sequence is CASSQDTGPGNTIYF. The CDR3 DNA reads as TGCGCCAGCAGCCAAGATACAGGCCCTGGAAACACCATATATTTT.

The genes are TRBV6-5 and TRBJ1-2; D is possibly TRBD1 (5 bases). The V end was cut by 0 bases, the J end by 8 bases, with 13 bases between. This CDR3 spans 14 amino acids. In germline, CDR1 is MNHEY, CDR2 SVGAGI. The CDR3 spells CASSYSEGIGGYTF. The CDR3 DNA is TGTGCCAGCAGTTACTCGGAGGGGATTGGAGGCTACACCTTC.

This clone was seen a single time. The J gene is TRBJ1-4, the V gene TRBV5-1; the D is unclear. CDR1 is SGHRS, CDR2 YFSETQ, per germline. The CDR3 is 16 amino acids. V lost 4 bases to trimming and J lost 2 bases, with 15 bases between them. The CDR3 sequence: CASSLAPTGTNEKLFF. DNA of the CDR3: TGCGCCAGCAGCCTGGCCCCGACGGGGACTAATGAAAAACTGTTTTTT.

On this clone itself: The same CDR3 also results from other DNA sequences found in this sample. V and J are TRBV7-9 and TRBJ2-7, with 7 bases matching TRBD2. V was clipped by 7 bases and J by 0 bases; unmatched bases: 12. The CDR3 totals 16 residues. The germline V gene encodes CDR1 SEHNR and CDR2 FQNEAQ (reference sequence). The CDR3, as DNA: TGTGCCAGCACCCAAGTGGGGGGGTCGACCTCCTACGAGCAGTACTTC. This codes for CASTQVGGSTSYEQYF.

V is TRBV18 and J is TRBJ2-5; 12 bases line up with TRBD2. The J segment lost 5 bases and the V segment lost 0 bases, leaving 4 bases of the junction unmatched. The CDR3 consists of 16 residues. Per germline, CDR1 KGHSH and CDR2 LQKENI. CDR3 residues: CASSPPGLAGPETQYF. CDR3 nucleotides: TGTGCCAGCTCACCACCGGGACTAGCGGGCCCGGAGACCCAGTACTTC.